This TCR beta chain was retrieved from a study of early T cells in non-severe SARS-CoV-2 infection. TCRdb reprocessed the 5' RACE reads via MiXCR and lists one record per CDR3 protein. The sample comprises just over 95,000 distinct CDR3 sequences, 8% to 13% of which are singletons, and approximately 5% rests with the top ten. Ten or more counts support this clonotype. Sequenced sample: whole blood. The TCR was taken from an adult who was a healthcare worker with PCR-confirmed SARS-CoV-2 infection or an uninfected control (not recorded which).

The CDR3 DNA is TGTGCCAGCAGAAGCGGGACAGGGGGCAATAGGGGGGAAAAACTGTTTTTT. Translation: CASRSGTGGNRGEKLFF. V is TRBV27 and J is TRBJ1-4; the match to TRBD1 covers 12 bases. CDR1 is MNHEY, CDR2 SMNVEV, per germline (reference sequence). The CDR3 has 17 amino acids. J lost 8 bases, V lost 6 bases, and 13 bases had no gene match. The full variable domain, its missing parts supplied by reference TRBV27 and TRBJ1-4, is EAQVTQNPRYLITVTGKKLTVTCSQNMNHEYMSWYRQDPGLGLRQIYYSMNVEVTDKGDVPEGYKVSRKEKRNFPLILESPSPNQTSLYFCASRSGTGGNRGEKLFFGSGTQLSVL.